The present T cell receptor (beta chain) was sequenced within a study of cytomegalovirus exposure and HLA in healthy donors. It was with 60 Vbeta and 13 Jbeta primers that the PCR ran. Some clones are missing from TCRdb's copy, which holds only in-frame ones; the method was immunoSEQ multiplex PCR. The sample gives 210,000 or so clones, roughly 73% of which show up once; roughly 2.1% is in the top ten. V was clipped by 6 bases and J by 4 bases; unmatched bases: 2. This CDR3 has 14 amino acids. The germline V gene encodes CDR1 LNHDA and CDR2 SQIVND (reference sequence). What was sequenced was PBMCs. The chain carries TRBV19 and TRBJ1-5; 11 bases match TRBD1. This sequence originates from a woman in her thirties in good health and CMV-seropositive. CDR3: CASRGTGGNQPQHF. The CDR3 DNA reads TGTGCCAGTAGAGGGACAGGGGGTAATCAGCCCCAGCATTTT. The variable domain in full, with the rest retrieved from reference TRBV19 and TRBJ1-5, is DGGITQSPKYLFRKEGQNVTLSCEQNLNHDAMYWYRQDPGQGLRLIYYSQIVNDFQKGDIAEGYSVSREKKESFPLTVTSAQKNPTAFYLCASRGTGGNQPQHFGDGTRLSIL.